The clone carrying this T cell receptor (beta chain) was counted a few times. The antigen is unknown. The sample originates from a study of T cell responses to AZD1222 COVID-19 vaccine. Overall study: Samples with a second dose at about 4 or about 12 weeks were pooled together.

CDR3 size: 12 residues. Per the germline V gene, CDR1 is SEHNR and CDR2 is FQNEAQ (reference sequence). Between the trimmed V and J ends, which lost 4 bases and 6 bases, there was a span of 6 bases. Study findings and constraints: Once two AZD1222 doses were given, Spike-specific TCR breadth and depth went up. Only 5 or 6 people who got AZD1222 tested seropositive at baseline. After the peak T cell response, and only then, were repertoires sampled.

This table comes from immunoSEQ multiplex PCR, and its TCRdb copy is limited to in-frame clones, with some not included. The table lists 95,000 to 150,000 clones, 85% to 90% of them singletons. The sequence derives from an adult in good health. The sample in question was peripheral blood, obtained on day 0 of AZD1222 vaccination. The chain links TRBV7-9 to TRBJ1-4, with D hard to call. CDR3 nucleotide sequence: TGTGCCAGCAGCTCCGCTGATGAAAAACTGTTTTTT. As protein: CASSSADEKLFF.